This T cell receptor beta chain was sequenced during a study of T-cell memory formation after mild COVID-19. Findings of the study overall: For contracting clones, CD4+ ones sat mainly in CM and EM, CD8+ in EMRA. That cross-reactive memory joined was suggested by some responding clones appearing in pre-infection memory. Confirmation of SARS-CoV-2 specificity was lacking for second-wave clones peaking day 37. From day 15 to 85, contracting clones were balanced between CD4 and CD8, whereas later expanders leaned toward CD4+.

Turning to this clonotype: Antigen unknown.

TCRdb used MiXCR to reprocess the 5' RACE reads, holding one entry per CDR3 protein. Of about 140,000 distinct CDR3 sequences listed, roughly 6.3% are singletons. The sequencing input was PBMCs or a T cell subset sorted from them (not recorded which). The sequence was collected from an adult woman who had mild COVID-19 (a few samples of this study predate the infection). Cell type and time point are not known.

CDR3 sequence reads: CASSFFAGGQETQYF. CDR3 coding DNA: TGTGCCAGCAGCTTTTTTGCGGGGGGCCAAGAGACCCAGTACTTC. The rearrangement uses TRBV5-6 and TRBJ2-5, with 8 bases aligning to TRBD2. Germline values: CDR1 SGHDT, CDR2 YYEEEE. This CDR3 spans 15 amino acids. Trimming at V came to 2 bases and at J to 1 base, leaving 4 bases not matched to a gene.